This T cell receptor beta chain is from a study of T cell responses to AZD1222 COVID-19 vaccine. Using immunoSEQ multiplex PCR, the repertoire was profiled, and TCRdb retains in-frame clones only, with some absent. This table has around 130,000 clones, about 89% appearing once. General observations from the study: The donor cohort was predominantly white British with a female majority, and clonal diversity may have been underestimated. Baseline antibody screening turned up just a handful of seropositive AZD1222 recipients.

Doses given second, at about 4 or about 12 weeks, were pooled. A note on this clone: What it recognizes is unknown.

Specimen: peripheral blood, collected 28 days after the second AZD1222 dose. The TCR comes from an adult who received the AZD1222 COVID-19 vaccine.

The DNA of the CDR3 is TGTGCCTGGAGTCGCGGCGGGGGGACCTACGAGCAGTACTTC. Its translation: CAWSRGGGTYEQYF. The rearrangement joins TRBV30 to TRBJ2-7; TRBD2 matches at 8 bases. Germline V gene sequence: CDR1 GTSNPN, CDR2 SVGIG (reference sequence). The length of the CDR3 is 14 residues. The V segment lost 2 bases and the J segment 2 bases; nucleotides outside the gene matches: 5.